A selection of T cell receptor beta chains follows, all from one sample in a study of patients with pleural tuberculosis. One entry per CDR3 protein results from TCRdb running MiXCR on the reads. The sample yields around 54,000 distinct CDR3 sequences, 7.3% seen once. Source of these receptors: a human donor with pleural tuberculosis. The CDR3 runs from the conserved cysteine through the conserved F or W. D genes are given only for firm matches. The size entry is marked missing in some rows and otherwise reads once, few, many or a size class.

abundance: many
j_gene: TRBJ2-7
v_gene: TRBV28
d_gene: TRBD1
CDR3aa: CASSPGQGYEQYF
CDR3nt: TGTGCCAGCAGTCCGGGACAGGGCTACGAGCAGTACTTC

abundance: -
j_gene: TRBJ2-5
v_gene: TRBV2
d_gene: -
CDR3aa: CASIRTGGETQYF
CDR3nt: TGTGCCAGCATTCGGACTGGGGGAGAGACCCAGTACTTC

abundance: many
j_gene: TRBJ2-3
v_gene: TRBV10-3
d_gene: -
CDR3aa: CAISETETTLAQYF
CDR3nt: TGTGCCATCAGTGAGACTGAGACTACCCTTGCGCAGTATTTT

abundance: many
j_gene: TRBJ1-5
v_gene: TRBV18
d_gene: -
CDR3aa: CASSPTQGGGNQPQHF
CDR3nt: TGTGCCAGCTCACCAACACAGGGCGGGGGCAATCAGCCCCAGCATTTT

abundance: -
j_gene: TRBJ2-1
v_gene: TRBV27
d_gene: -
CDR3aa: CASSLFGGTSYNEQFF
CDR3nt: TGTGCCAGCAGTTTATTTGGGGGAACTAGCTACAATGAGCAGTTCTTC

abundance: many
j_gene: TRBJ2-2
v_gene: TRBV10-3
d_gene: -
CDR3aa: CAISLNTGELFF
CDR3nt: TGTGCCATCAGTCTAAACACCGGGGAGCTGTTTTTT

abundance: many
j_gene: TRBJ2-3
v_gene: TRBV20-1
d_gene: -
CDR3aa: CSASGGPGRTDTQYF
CDR3nt: TGCAGTGCTAGTGGTGGGCCGGGTCGCACAGATACGCAGTATTTT

abundance: many
j_gene: TRBJ1-5
v_gene: TRBV6-2/TRBV6-3
d_gene: -
CDR3aa: CASSYSAQPQHF
CDR3nt: TGTGCCAGCAGTTACTCGGCTCAGCCCCAGCATTTT

abundance: -
j_gene: TRBJ2-1
v_gene: TRBV10-3
d_gene: TRBD1
CDR3aa: CAINPGTGYNEQFF
CDR3nt: TGTGCCATCAATCCCGGGACAGGCTACAATGAGCAGTTCTTC

abundance: many
j_gene: TRBJ2-3
v_gene: TRBV10-1
d_gene: TRBD2
CDR3aa: CASRSGRTSTDTQYF
CDR3nt: TGCGCCAGCAGAAGCGGGAGGACTAGCACAGATACGCAGTATTTT

abundance: many
j_gene: TRBJ1-1
v_gene: TRBV6-4
d_gene: -
CDR3aa: CAIRHSSLMNTEAFF
CDR3nt: TGTGCCATCAGACACTCGAGTCTAATGAACACTGAAGCTTTCTTT

abundance: many
j_gene: TRBJ1-1
v_gene: TRBV11-1
d_gene: TRBD1
CDR3aa: CASSLRMEGQTAFF
CDR3nt: TGTGCCAGCAGCTTGAGGATGGAGGGACAGACGGCTTTCTTT

abundance: -
j_gene: TRBJ2-3
v_gene: TRBV5-1
d_gene: -
CDR3aa: CASSLEGGTLTDTQYF
CDR3nt: TGCGCCAGCAGCTTGGAGGGAGGAACACTCACAGATACGCAGTATTTT

abundance: many
j_gene: TRBJ1-2
v_gene: TRBV19
d_gene: -
CDR3aa: CASSYGGASGYTF
CDR3nt: TGTGCCAGTAGTTACGGGGGCGCAAGTGGCTACACCTTC

abundance: many
j_gene: TRBJ1-6
v_gene: TRBV20-1
d_gene: TRBD1
CDR3aa: CSAGDRGGDNSPLHF
CDR3nt: TGCAGTGCTGGCGACAGGGGTGGCGACAATTCACCCCTCCACTTT

abundance: many
j_gene: TRBJ1-1
v_gene: TRBV4-2
d_gene: -
CDR3aa: CASSQDLTVNTEAFF
CDR3nt: TGTGCCAGCAGCCAAGATTTGACAGTGAACACTGAAGCTTTCTTT

abundance: few
j_gene: TRBJ2-5
v_gene: TRBV3-1
d_gene: TRBD2
CDR3aa: CASSQLAVQETQYF
CDR3nt: TGTGCCAGCAGCCAACTAGCGGTACAAGAGACCCAGTACTTC

abundance: -
j_gene: TRBJ2-1
v_gene: TRBV3-1
d_gene: -
CDR3aa: CASSRGQAYNEQFF
CDR3nt: TGTGCCAGCAGTAGGGGCCAGGCCTACAATGAGCAGTTCTTC

abundance: many
j_gene: TRBJ1-4
v_gene: TRBV12-3/TRBV12-4
d_gene: -
CDR3aa: CASSLSSGSNEKLFF
CDR3nt: TGTGCCAGCAGCCTTTCTAGTGGGAGTAATGAAAAACTGTTTTTT

abundance: many
j_gene: TRBJ1-1
v_gene: TRBV29-1
d_gene: -
CDR3aa: CSVEDDEGYTEAFF
CDR3nt: TGCAGCGTTGAAGATGACGAGGGGTATACTGAAGCTTTCTTT

abundance: many
j_gene: TRBJ2-3
v_gene: TRBV19
d_gene: -
CDR3aa: CASSPAATADTQYF
CDR3nt: TGTGCCAGTAGCCCAGCGGCTACGGCAGATACGCAGTATTTT

abundance: many
j_gene: TRBJ2-4
v_gene: TRBV19
d_gene: -
CDR3aa: CASSMRLRQMDIQYF
CDR3nt: TGTGCCAGTAGTATGAGGCTACGCCAGATGGACATTCAGTACTTC

abundance: many
j_gene: TRBJ2-5
v_gene: TRBV19
d_gene: -
CDR3aa: CASRGHKETQYF
CDR3nt: TGTGCCAGTAGAGGACATAAAGAGACCCAGTACTTC

abundance: many
j_gene: TRBJ1-5
v_gene: TRBV19
d_gene: TRBD1
CDR3aa: CASKGQGADQPQHF
CDR3nt: TGTGCCAGTAAGGGACAGGGGGCAGATCAGCCCCAGCATTTT

abundance: many
j_gene: TRBJ2-3
v_gene: TRBV7-3
d_gene: TRBD2
CDR3aa: CASSLTLADSTDTQYF
CDR3nt: TGTGCCAGCAGCTTAACACTAGCGGATAGCACAGATACGCAGTATTTT

abundance: many
j_gene: TRBJ2-5
v_gene: TRBV15
d_gene: -
CDR3aa: CATSRERKDQETQYF
CDR3nt: TGTGCCACCAGCAGAGAACGGAAGGACCAAGAGACCCAGTACTTC